These T cell receptor beta chains were read from a single sample in a study of T cells in Graves' hyperthyroidism and ophthalmopathy. TCRdb re-analysed the multiplex PCR reads in MiXCR, keeping a single row per CDR3 protein. The sample comprises around 600,000 distinct CDR3 sequences, more than 13% of which are singletons, and about 6.6% rests with the top ten. The sequenced sample consisted of blood. Receptors originate from a woman aged 18-29 years with Graves' ophthalmopathy. Each CDR3 is given with its conserved first and last residue. Each record gives: V gene, clone size, J gene, CDR3 protein. The size of a clone is reported for some rows only, either as once, few or many, or as a class for expanded clones.

v_gene: TRBV5-1; abundance: many; j_gene: TRBJ2-7; CDR3aa: CASSLGPGTSIYEQYF
v_gene: TRBV6-1; abundance: once; j_gene: TRBJ2-5; CDR3aa: CASSETGLTQYF
v_gene: TRBV29-1; abundance: -; j_gene: TRBJ2-7; CDR3aa: CSVEDPGTTYEQYF
v_gene: TRBV5-1; abundance: many; j_gene: TRBJ2-7; CDR3aa: CASSLANGRYEQYF
v_gene: TRBV2; abundance: once; j_gene: TRBJ2-2; CDR3aa: CASSDLAGVTGELFF
v_gene: TRBV7-9; abundance: many; j_gene: TRBJ2-2; CDR3aa: CASSLGTSRRTGELFF
v_gene: TRBV29-1; abundance: many; j_gene: TRBJ2-2; CDR3aa: CSVDGDTGELFF
v_gene: TRBV29-1; abundance: -; j_gene: TRBJ2-1; CDR3aa: CSVGGEGDEQFF
v_gene: TRBV6-2/TRBV6-3; abundance: many; j_gene: TRBJ1-1; CDR3aa: CASSYGERIDTEAFF
v_gene: TRBV7-2; abundance: many; j_gene: TRBJ2-3; CDR3aa: CASSLYRETDTQYF
v_gene: TRBV7-9; abundance: many; j_gene: TRBJ2-1; CDR3aa: CASSLSRARTDHNEQFF
v_gene: TRBV7-7; abundance: many; j_gene: TRBJ2-5; CDR3aa: CASSLGTSGSETQYF
v_gene: TRBV6-1; abundance: many; j_gene: TRBJ2-2; CDR3aa: CASSQTWRAANTGELFF
v_gene: TRBV12-3/TRBV12-4; abundance: many; j_gene: TRBJ1-1; CDR3aa: CASSLSYTEAFF
v_gene: TRBV2; abundance: many; j_gene: TRBJ2-3; CDR3aa: CARRGTRDASTDTQYF
v_gene: TRBV5-1; abundance: many; j_gene: TRBJ2-7; CDR3aa: CASSLSGSTSYEQYF
v_gene: TRBV3-1; abundance: many; j_gene: TRBJ2-2; CDR3aa: CASSQVKGWKSGELFF
v_gene: TRBV28; abundance: few; j_gene: TRBJ1-2; CDR3aa: CASRPTANYGYTF
v_gene: TRBV7-9; abundance: -; j_gene: TRBJ2-7; CDR3aa: CASSRLRLGPYEQYF
v_gene: TRBV28; abundance: many; j_gene: TRBJ2-5; CDR3aa: CASSLGVAGDRTQYF
v_gene: TRBV7-2; abundance: few; j_gene: TRBJ2-5; CDR3aa: CASSPGTSKTQYF
v_gene: TRBV7-2; abundance: few; j_gene: TRBJ1-3; CDR3aa: CASSTSRGTIYF
v_gene: TRBV7-3; abundance: many; j_gene: TRBJ1-6; CDR3aa: CASSLKGDSPLHF
v_gene: TRBV28; abundance: many; j_gene: TRBJ1-4; CDR3aa: CASSPPRQGAGEKLFF
v_gene: TRBV9; abundance: -; j_gene: TRBJ2-1; CDR3aa: CASSVHRGSNEQFF
v_gene: TRBV12-3/TRBV12-4; abundance: many; j_gene: TRBJ1-5; CDR3aa: CASSLGGGPRWPQHF
v_gene: TRBV7-9; abundance: -; j_gene: TRBJ1-5; CDR3aa: CASSSYRQGGDQPQHF
v_gene: TRBV19; abundance: few; j_gene: TRBJ1-5; CDR3aa: CASSLGPVGDQPQHF
v_gene: TRBV14; abundance: many; j_gene: TRBJ2-5; CDR3aa: CASSQERTSGMETQYF
v_gene: TRBV9; abundance: -; j_gene: TRBJ2-1; CDR3aa: CASSISGTGLYRSYNEQFF
v_gene: TRBV5-4; abundance: few; j_gene: TRBJ1-1; CDR3aa: CASSLRGASTEAFF
v_gene: TRBV7-2; abundance: many; j_gene: TRBJ2-1; CDR3aa: CASSLAWRGNEQFF
v_gene: TRBV6-1; abundance: few; j_gene: TRBJ2-1; CDR3aa: CASSVGGLDEQFF
v_gene: TRBV3-1; abundance: many; j_gene: TRBJ2-1; CDR3aa: CASSPLGVHSYNEQFF
v_gene: TRBV7-6; abundance: many; j_gene: TRBJ2-7; CDR3aa: CASSLFGTSTGGYEQYF
v_gene: TRBV20-1; abundance: -; j_gene: TRBJ2-4; CDR3aa: CSAPEGYSPHIQYF
v_gene: TRBV6-2/TRBV6-3; abundance: few; j_gene: TRBJ1-6; CDR3aa: CASRPDSDNSPLHF
v_gene: TRBV2; abundance: many; j_gene: TRBJ2-1; CDR3aa: CASNRDYGINEQFF
v_gene: TRBV7-2; abundance: many; j_gene: TRBJ1-4; CDR3aa: CASSLAGGSEKLFF
v_gene: TRBV12-3/TRBV12-4; abundance: -; j_gene: TRBJ2-1; CDR3aa: CASSFTSGGGHNEQFF
v_gene: TRBV3-1; abundance: many; j_gene: TRBJ2-4; CDR3aa: CASSLRLAVGKNIQYF
v_gene: TRBV5-1; abundance: many; j_gene: TRBJ2-7; CDR3aa: CASSLDREQYF
v_gene: TRBV20-1; abundance: -; j_gene: TRBJ2-7; CDR3aa: CSASQPPPYEQYF
v_gene: TRBV7-2; abundance: -; j_gene: TRBJ1-5; CDR3aa: CASSNRQGSPQHF
v_gene: TRBV7-9; abundance: -; j_gene: TRBJ2-7; CDR3aa: CASRRVREGPYEQYF
v_gene: TRBV29-1; abundance: many; j_gene: TRBJ1-2; CDR3aa: CSAVSGNYGYTF
v_gene: TRBV5-5; abundance: many; j_gene: TRBJ1-1; CDR3aa: CASSLVWDANTEAFF
v_gene: TRBV30; abundance: many; j_gene: TRBJ2-3; CDR3aa: CAWSPPAGTDTQYF
v_gene: TRBV7-3; abundance: many; j_gene: TRBJ2-7; CDR3aa: CASSPRLAGHSEQYF
v_gene: TRBV7-6; abundance: many; j_gene: TRBJ2-1; CDR3aa: CASSLGGLAGGGNEQFF
v_gene: TRBV19; abundance: few; j_gene: TRBJ2-2; CDR3aa: CASTGTSGSRELFF
v_gene: TRBV29-1; abundance: -; j_gene: TRBJ1-2; CDR3aa: CSGGGQGAENYGYTF